This T cell receptor (beta chain) was captured by sequencing in a study of T cell responses to AZD1222 COVID-19 vaccine. The CDR3 totals 15 residues. The table came from immunoSEQ multiplex PCR; TCRdb's copy has only in-frame clones and leaves some out. The table lists roughly 150,000 clones, roughly 85% of them singletons. The clonotype was recovered from an adult who received the AZD1222 COVID-19 vaccine. V gene TRBV12-1 combines with J gene TRBJ2-3; TRBD2 reflects the table's D call only, with no check against the DNA. TRBV12-1 represents a pseudogene. This specimen was peripheral blood, taken 28 days after the second AZD1222 dose. CDR3 nucleotides: TGTGCCAGCAGCTCTTTAGCGGGGAGCACAGATACGCAGTATTTT. This gives the protein CASSSLAGSTDTQYF.